This T cell receptor beta chain was profiled in a study of CD8+ T cells in alopecia areata. Once RNA had been extracted, it was reverse transcribed into cDNA to act as the sequencing template. Some clones are missing from TCRdb's copy, which holds only in-frame ones; the method was immunoSEQ multiplex PCR. The sample lists 200,000 or so clones, roughly two fifths occurring once. The treatment was: oral pan-JAK inhibitor, 5-10 mg twice daily. The CDR3 is made up of 15 amino acids. CDR1 and CDR2 from the germline V gene are MNHNY and SVGAGI (reference sequence). V shed 2 bases and J shed 4 bases, with 12 bases lying between them.

The rearrangement links TRBV6-6 to TRBJ2-1; D unresolved. The source was CD4+ T cells sorted from blood, collected at approximately week 31, from a patient treated with tofacitinib. This receptor was obtained from a human donor with alopecia areata. CDR3 region: CASSYRASPYNEQFF. In DNA, the CDR3 is TGTGCCAGCAGTTACCGGGCGTCGCCTTACAATGAGCAGTTCTTC.